The clone carrying this T cell receptor (beta chain) occurred many times. Antigen specificity is unknown. This specimen comes from a study of T cell repertoires in cytomegalovirus infection. Study background: An indication of both CMV infection and matching HLA type came from public TCR beta signatures.

Study-level results: Adding up the frequency of public TCR beta families identified people who carried CMV plus the relevant HLA. Dominant in the ex vivo response were TCR beta clonotypes restricted by HLA-C and specific for CMV.

TCRdb ran MiXCR on the reads and lists one entry per CDR3 protein. The sample records around 270,000 distinct CDR3 sequences, approximately 9% being singletons. CDR3 size: 14 residues. CDR1 SGHTA and CDR2 FQGNSA come from the germline V gene. V trimming: 5 bases; J trimming: 1 base; junction bases outside the gene matches: 3. The receptor comes from a human donor in good health (CMV status not recorded). Some clones in this sample may be carry-over from other donors' samples. The genes are TRBV7-2 and TRBJ1-1, with 8 bases fitting TRBD1. Input material: PBMCs. The DNA for the CDR3 is TGTGCCAGCAGCCGGGGACAGGCGAACACTGAAGCTTTCTTT. Residues: CASSRGQANTEAFF.